The rows below give T cell receptor beta chains drawn from one sample of a study of T cell responses to AZD1222 COVID-19 vaccine. Libraries were prepared by immunoSEQ multiplex PCR; TCRdb keeps only in-frame clonotypes and omits some of them. The table records approximately 140,000 clones, around 93% of them present only once. The sequenced sample was peripheral blood, obtained 28 days after the second AZD1222 dose. These receptors originate from an adult who received the AZD1222 COVID-19 vaccine. Both conserved end residues are part of each CDR3. The order of the fields is clone size, D gene, V gene, J gene, CDR3 protein, CDR3 DNA. The D gene is left open where the match is weak. Only part of the rows carry a size: once, few, many, or a class if the clone is expanded.

size: .; D: .; V: TRBV11-2; J: TRBJ2-3; CDR3: CASSPPGRGTDTQYF; DNA: TGTGCCAGCAGCCCACCGGGACGGGGCACAGATACGCAGTATTTT
size: once; D: .; V: TRBV12-3/TRBV12-4; J: TRBJ1-2; CDR3: CASSFLRGHGYTF; DNA: TGTGCCAGCAGTTTTCTCAGGGGCCATGGCTACACCTTC
size: .; D: .; V: TRBV5-6; J: TRBJ2-5; CDR3: CASSRGPGETQYF; DNA: TGTGCCAGCAGCCGGGGCCCTGGAGAGACCCAGTACTTC
size: .; D: .; V: TRBV12-3/TRBV12-4; J: TRBJ1-1; CDR3: CASTPSARGEAFF; DNA: TGTGCCAGCACTCCCTCCGCTCGGGGGGAAGCTTTCTTT
size: .; D: TRBD1; V: TRBV3-1/TRBV3-2; J: TRBJ2-7; CDR3: CASSRVGQSSYEQYF; DNA: TGTGCCAGCAGCCGAGTGGGACAGAGCTCCTACGAGCAGTACTTC
size: .; D: .; V: TRBV19; J: TRBJ2-3; CDR3: CASVPTYRVDTDTQYF; DNA: TGTGCCAGTGTACCTACGTACCGGGTCGACACAGATACGCAGTATTTT
size: .; D: TRBD2; V: TRBV7-9; J: TRBJ2-1; CDR3: CASSSNSGWAYNEQFF; DNA: TGTGCCAGCAGCTCAAATAGCGGGTGGGCCTACAATGAGCAGTTCTTC
size: once; D: .; V: TRBV23-1; J: TRBJ1-6; CDR3: CASSQSFRNKSPLHF; DNA: TGCGCCAGCAGTCAATCTTTCAGGAACAAATCACCCCTCCACTTT
size: .; D: .; V: TRBV10-3; J: TRBJ2-1; CDR3: CAISRERDYNEQFF; DNA: TGTGCCATCAGTAGGGAACGGGATTACAATGAGCAGTTCTTC
size: few; D: .; V: TRBV4-1; J: TRBJ1-1; CDR3: CASSQGVLLDTEAFF; DNA: TGCGCCAGCAGCCAAGGAGTCCTGTTAGACACTGAAGCTTTCTTT
size: .; D: .; V: TRBV6-2/TRBV6-3; J: TRBJ2-1; CDR3: CASSYTGLDYNEQFF; DNA: TGTGCCAGCAGTTACACGGGACTGGACTACAATGAGCAGTTCTTC